This TCR beta chain stems from a study of blood T cell repertoires in COVID-19. The CDR3 is 16 residues long. J lost 0 bases, V lost 3 bases, and 4 bases had no gene match. CDR1 is KGHSH and CDR2 is LQKENI in the germline V gene. Measured with immunoSEQ multiplex PCR; TCRdb has only the in-frame clones, and not every one. The table includes approximately 200,000 clones, 80% to 90% detected once. The chain is built from TRBV18 and TRBJ1-3; 8 nucleotides agree with TRBD1. What was sequenced was peripheral blood. This clonotype was sampled from an older woman who had recovered from COVID-19. CDR3 sequence: CASSPIQGDSGNTIYF. The CDR3, as DNA: TGTGCCAGCTCACCGATACAGGGGGACTCTGGAAACACCATATATTTT.